The 17 T cell receptor beta chains listed next were all sequenced from one sample in a study of T cell repertoires in cytomegalovirus infection. From the reads, TCRdb called clonotypes with MiXCR, one entry per CDR3 protein. The sample records 150,000 to 200,000 distinct CDR3 sequences, over 25% being singletons. The material sequenced was PBMCs. The receptors were sampled from a human donor in good health (CMV status not recorded). Some clones in this sample may be carry-over from other donors' samples.

The chain links TRBV6-6 to TRBJ1-5, with D perhaps TRBD1 (6 bases). Germline V gives CDR1 MNHNY, CDR2 SVGAGI (reference sequence). Trimming shortened V by 6 bases and J by 3 bases, and 18 bases separated the two germline ends. This CDR3 region has 16 residues. The CDR3 bases are TGTGCCAGCAGGAACACAGGGCAGGGGACCAATCAGCCCCAGCATTTT. Encoded protein: CASRNTGQGTNQPQHF.

The chain uses TRBV7-9 and TRBJ1-4, with 8 bases lining up with TRBD1. The ends lost 5 bases at V and 8 bases at J; junction bases unmatched: 7. Germline assignment: CDR1 SEHNR and CDR2 FQNEAQ (reference sequence). This CDR3 spans 14 amino acids. The CDR3 spells CASSRRQGYEKLFF. CDR3 DNA: TGTGCCAGCAGCCGCCGACAGGGGTACGAAAAACTGTTTTTT.

This clonotype appeared a few times. The rearrangement joins TRBV19 to TRBJ2-4; D remains ambiguous. Trimming stripped 8 bases from V and 9 bases from J, with 14 bases between. Germline assignment: CDR1 LNHDA and CDR2 SQIVND (reference sequence). The CDR3 length is 12 residues. CDR3 sequence (DNA): TGTGCCAGTGAAGGCCGAAATAGCATTCAGTACTTC. Protein sequence: CASEGRNSIQYF.

This sequence joins TRBV10-2 and TRBJ2-7; the D gene is possibly TRBD2 (5 bases). V lost 10 bases and J 0 bases, leaving 10 bases between the germline ends. This CDR3 contains 12 residues. Per the germline V gene, CDR1 is WSHSY and CDR2 is SAAADI. DNA of the CDR3: TGCGCCACCCGACTATCCTCCTACGAGCAGTACTTC. Amino acid sequence: CATRLSSYEQYF.

This clonotype has a handful of counts. The CDR3 coding sequence is TGTGCCAGCAGCTTGCAAGGGATCGGAAACACCATATATTTT. Protein sequence: CASSLQGIGNTIYF. The gene calls are TRBV7-9 and TRBJ1-3; no clear D. The germline V gene has CDR1 SEHNR and CDR2 FQNEAQ (reference sequence). The CDR3 totals 14 residues. V dropped 3 bases and J dropped 4 bases, with 10 bases sitting between them.

The table lists this clonotype with a few counts. The V call is TRBV18, the J call TRBJ1-1; D is unresolved. Looked up from germline, CDR1 is KGHSH and CDR2 is LQKENI. The CDR3 totals 14 residues. Between the trimmed V and J ends, which lost 1 base and 1 base, there was a span of 7 bases. The CDR3 nucleotides read TGTGCCAGCTCACCACTTGGAGAGAACACTGAAGCTTTCTTT. This encodes CASSPLGENTEAFF.

The J gene is TRBJ2-5, the V gene TRBV11-2; maybe TRBD2 (5 bases). The germline V gene encodes CDR1 SGHAT and CDR2 FQNNGV. This CDR3 is 14 amino acids long. V gave up 5 bases and J gave up 5 bases, with 15 bases separating them. The CDR3 loop reads CASSRGSYGETQYF. For the CDR3, the DNA is TGTGCCAGCAGCCGGGGTTCTTACGGGGAGACCCAGTACTTC.

J is TRBJ1-5 and V is TRBV7-8, with D uncertain. This CDR3 contains 13 residues. The V gene's germline CDR1 is SGHVS and CDR2 FQNEAQ. Trimming left V 3 bases short and J 5 bases short, with 8 bases between. Here the CDR3 reads CASSLFLDQPQHF. Written as DNA, the CDR3 is TGTGCCAGCAGCTTGTTTCTGGATCAGCCCCAGCATTTT. The whole variable domain, filled in from reference TRBV7-8 and TRBJ1-5, reads GAGVSQSPRYKVAKRGQDVALRCDPISGHVSLFWYQQALGQGPEFLTYFQNEAQLDKSGLPSDRFFAERPEGSVSTLKIQRTQQEDSAVYLCASSLFLDQPQHFGDGTRLSIL.

The count of this clonotype is one. The rearrangement uses TRBV2 and TRBJ2-7, with D possibly being TRBD1 or TRBD2 (5 bases each). The germline gives CDR1 SNHLY, CDR2 FYNNEI. The V gene lost 7 bases and the J gene lost 0 bases, with 16 bases spanning the gap. The CDR3 length is 15 residues. CDR3 region: CASTIRAGSSYEQYF. The CDR3 DNA follows: TGTGCCAGCACCATTCGGGCAGGGAGCTCCTACGAGCAGTACTTC.

This clonotype was seen ten or more times. CDR3 region: CAISEGGGGETQYF. As DNA, the CDR3 is TGTGCCATCAGTGAAGGGGGCGGCGGGGAGACCCAGTACTTC. The genes are TRBV10-3 and TRBJ2-5; 7 nucleotides line up with TRBD1. CDR3 length: 14 amino acids. The germline V gene has CDR1 ENHRY and CDR2 SYGVKD. Germline trimming cut 3 bases from V and 5 bases from J; bases unmatched to any gene: 6.

The chain has TRBV6-2 or TRBV6-3 and TRBJ2-4, with D hard to call. Trimming stripped 0 bases from V and 1 base from J, with 13 bases between. Germline CDR1 MNHEY, CDR2 SVGEGT. CDR3 length equals 17 residues. The CDR3, as DNA: TGTGCCAGCAGTTACTCGGCAGACCTAGGGGCCAAAAACATTCAGTACTTC. This codes for CASSYSADLGAKNIQYF.

This clonotype has more than one count but fewer than ten. This chain uses TRBV11-3 with TRBJ2-1; D is uncertain. Per germline, CDR1 SGHNT and CDR2 YENEEA. Trimming pared 1 base from V and 9 bases from J, leaving 10 bases between. The CDR3 has 13 amino acids. CDR3 DNA sequence: TGTGCCAGCAGCTTAGGACCCACGGGTGAGCAGTTCTTC. Encoded protein: CASSLGPTGEQFF.

In this sample, this clonotype turned up many times. This CDR3 is CASSLDFRTSGQYF. Here the CDR3 DNA reads TGTGCCAGCAGCTTAGATTTTCGGACTAGCGGCCAGTACTTC. This sequence joins TRBV7-8 and TRBJ2-5; TRBD2 matches at 10 bases. V gave up 1 base and J gave up 10 bases; unmatched junction bases: 6. Germline lookup yields CDR1 SGHVS and CDR2 FQNEAQ. The CDR3 sequence is 14 residues long.

The rearrangement joins TRBV19 to TRBJ2-1; no clear D gene. V lost 3 bases to trimming and J lost 5 bases, with 5 bases between them. Germline CDR1 is LNHDA and CDR2 is SQIVND (reference sequence). This CDR3 is 12 amino acids long. In DNA form, the CDR3 reads TGTGCCAGTAGTATCATTAACAATGAGCAGTTCTTC. Translating it yields CASSIINNEQFF.

A word on this clonotype: This may come from a read error, since a much larger clone is one base off. In DNA form, the CDR3 reads TGTGCCAGCAGGCCTAGCGGAGAGTTCCACGAGCAGTACTTC. This codes for CASRPSGEFHEQYF. This chain connects TRBV7-2 to TRBJ2-7, with 7 bases lining up with TRBD2. Germline values: CDR1 SGHTA, CDR2 FQGNSA. The CDR3 covers 14 residues. Trimming at V came to 6 bases and at J to 5 bases, leaving 10 bases not matched to a gene.

This clonotype appeared a few times. The chain carries TRBV3-1 and TRBJ2-3; the D call may be TRBD1 or TRBD2 (5 bases each). The CDR3 spans 19 residues. Germline loops: CDR1 LGHDT, CDR2 YNNKEL (reference sequence). Trimming removed 1 base from V and 1 base from J, with 21 bases in between. CDR3 in amino acids: CASSQVRVGYRSGTDTQYF. Written as DNA, the CDR3 is TGTGCCAGCAGCCAAGTGAGGGTCGGCTACAGGTCTGGCACAGATACGCAGTATTTT.

The chain couples TRBV2 to TRBJ1-2, with TRBD1 identical over 9 bases. The germline V gene encodes CDR1 SNHLY and CDR2 FYNNEI. This CDR3 region has 12 residues. V dropped 5 bases and J dropped 8; count of bases not matched to a gene: 3. CDR3 loop: CASSQTGGGYTF. For the CDR3, the DNA is TGTGCCAGCAGTCAGACAGGGGGAGGCTACACCTTC.